The clone carrying this T cell receptor (beta chain) came up once. The target antigen is unknown. Generated by immunoSEQ multiplex PCR, the TCRdb table keeps only in-frame clones and is missing some. This sample carries about 210,000 clones, about 94% of them seen once, and the ten largest clones take 1.5% to 2%. This sample stems from a study of T cell responses to AZD1222 COVID-19 vaccine. Study-wide findings and caveats: Unmutated variant regions reportedly attract nearly half of all spike-specific TCRs. Possibly, clonal diversity was underestimated; donors were largely white British and included more females. Sampling captured repertoires only after the peak T cell response. When two AZD1222 doses had been given, Spike-specific TCR breadth and depth rose.

CDR3 size: 13 residues. Trimming removed 3 bases at V and 7 bases at J, with 13 bases between. In germline, CDR1 is DFQATT, CDR2 SNEGSKA (reference sequence). This sequence joins TRBV20-1 and TRBJ2-1; D uncertain. The specimen comprised peripheral blood, sampled 28 days after the second dose of the MenACWY control vaccine. This TCR derives from an adult who received the MenACWY meningococcal vaccine as a control. The CDR3 loop reads CSASGQLVNEQFF. Written as DNA, the CDR3 is TGCAGTGCTAGTGGGCAGTTAGTGAATGAGCAGTTCTTC.